This T cell receptor beta chain was captured by sequencing in a study of CD8+ T cells in alopecia areata. As for the study in general: Each of the treated patients was given oral tofacitinib, 5 to 10 mg twice daily, for moderate-to-severe alopecia areata. The drug, tofacitinib, lasted 6 to 18 months, followed by 6 months off drug.

This clone was detected once. After isolation, RNA underwent reverse transcription to generate cDNA as the sequencing template. Sequencing used immunoSEQ multiplex PCR; TCRdb keeps in-frame clones, though not all of them. The sample comprises 13,000 to 15,000 clones, approximately 61% of which are singletons, and about a tenth rests with the top ten. Sampling of alopecia areata patients yielded lesional scalp punch biopsies as well as peripheral blood. J gave up 5 bases and V 3 bases, and 11 bases lay outside the gene matches. CDR1 is SGHRS and CDR2 is YFSETQ in the germline V gene. The CDR3 sequence is 16 residues long.

The sample was skin, taken at week 0. The TCR originated in a human donor with alopecia areata. V gene TRBV5-1 combines with J gene TRBJ2-3; 8 bases are a match to TRBD1. The CDR3 DNA is TGCGCCAGCAGCTCAGCCGGACAGGGTGCCGGAGATACGCAGTATTTT. Amino acids: CASSSAGQGAGDTQYF.